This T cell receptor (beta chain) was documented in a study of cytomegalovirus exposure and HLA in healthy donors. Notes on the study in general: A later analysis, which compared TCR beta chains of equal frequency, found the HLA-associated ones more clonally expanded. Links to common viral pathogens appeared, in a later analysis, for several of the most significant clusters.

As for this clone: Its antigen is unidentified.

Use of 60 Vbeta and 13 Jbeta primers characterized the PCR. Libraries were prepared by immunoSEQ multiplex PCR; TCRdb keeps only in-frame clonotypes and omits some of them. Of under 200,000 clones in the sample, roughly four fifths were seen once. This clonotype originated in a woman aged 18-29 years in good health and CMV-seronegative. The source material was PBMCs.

In nucleotides, the CDR3 is TGTGCCAGTAGTATAGGGGCTCAGCCCCAGCATTTT. Translation gives CASSIGAQPQHF. The chain carries TRBV19 and TRBJ1-5; D is unresolved. Germline CDR1 LNHDA, CDR2 SQIVND (reference sequence). This CDR3 comprises 12 residues. Trimming removed 1 base from V and 6 bases from J, with 4 bases in between.